This TCR beta chain is from a study of blood T cell repertoires in COVID-19. Study context: Samples of COVID-19 (acute and convalescent) were obtained from the United States, Italy and Spain.

Only in-frame clones appear in the TCRdb table, and some are missing; sequencing was by immunoSEQ multiplex PCR. The sample records 200,000 to 250,000 clones, 70% to 90% being singletons. Source material: peripheral blood. This receptor was identified in a man in his late teens or twenties with active or convalescent COVID-19.

CDR3 in amino acids: CASTPGLYGYTF. The CDR3, as DNA: TGTGCCAGCACCCCCGGTTTATATGGCTACACCTTC. The chain carries TRBV7-9 and TRBJ1-2, with no clear D. This CDR3 is 12 amino acids long. The V end was cut by 7 bases, the J end by 5 bases, with 11 bases between. The germline CDR1 and CDR2 sequences are SEHNR and FQNEAQ (reference sequence). Drawing the rest from reference TRBV7-9 and TRBJ1-2, the complete variable domain is DTGVSQNPRHKITKRGQNVTFRCDPISEHNRLYWYRQTLGQGPEFLTYFQNEAQLEKSRLLSDRFSAERPKGSFSTLEIQRTEQGDSAMYLCASTPGLYGYTFGSGTRLTVV.